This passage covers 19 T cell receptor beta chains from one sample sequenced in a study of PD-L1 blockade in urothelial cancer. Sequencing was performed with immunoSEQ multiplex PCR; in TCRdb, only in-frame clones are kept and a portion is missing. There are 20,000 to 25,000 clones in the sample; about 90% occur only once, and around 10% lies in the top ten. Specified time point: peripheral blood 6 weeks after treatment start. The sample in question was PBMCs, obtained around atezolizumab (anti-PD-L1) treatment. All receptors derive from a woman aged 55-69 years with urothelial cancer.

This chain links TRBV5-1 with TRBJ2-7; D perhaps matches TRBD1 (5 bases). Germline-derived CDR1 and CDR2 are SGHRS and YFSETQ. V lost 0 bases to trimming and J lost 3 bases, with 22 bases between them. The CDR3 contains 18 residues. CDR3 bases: TGCGCCAGCAGCTTGGGACAGATCGTTTCTTCCCCCGACTACGAGCAGTACTTC. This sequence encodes CASSLGQIVSSPDYEQYF.

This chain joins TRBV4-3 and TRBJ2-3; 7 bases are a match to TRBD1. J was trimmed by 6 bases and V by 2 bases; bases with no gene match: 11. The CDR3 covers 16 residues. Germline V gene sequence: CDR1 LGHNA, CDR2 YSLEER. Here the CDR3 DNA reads TGCGCCAGCAGCCAAAACCTAAGACAGGGTAGTGATACGCAGTATTTT. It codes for CASSQNLRQGSDTQYF.

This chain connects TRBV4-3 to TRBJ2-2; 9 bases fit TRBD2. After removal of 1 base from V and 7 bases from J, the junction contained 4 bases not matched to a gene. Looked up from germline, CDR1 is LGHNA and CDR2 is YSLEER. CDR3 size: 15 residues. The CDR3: CASSQVVAGVGELFF. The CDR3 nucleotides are TGCGCCAGCAGCCAAGTGGTAGCGGGGGTCGGGGAGCTGTTTTTT.

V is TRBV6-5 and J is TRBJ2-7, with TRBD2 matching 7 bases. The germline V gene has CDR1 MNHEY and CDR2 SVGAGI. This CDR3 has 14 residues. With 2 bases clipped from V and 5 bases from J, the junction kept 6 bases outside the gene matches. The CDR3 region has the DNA TGTGCCAGCAGTTACCAAGCCCGGGAGGACGAGCAGTACTTC. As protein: CASSYQAREDEQYF.

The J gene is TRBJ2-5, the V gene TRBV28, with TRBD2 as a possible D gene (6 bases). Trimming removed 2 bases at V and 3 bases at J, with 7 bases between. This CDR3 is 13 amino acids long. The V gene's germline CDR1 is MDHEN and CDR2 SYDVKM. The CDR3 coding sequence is TGTGCCAGCAGTTTAGCGGGGAAAGAGACCCAGTACTTC. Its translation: CASSLAGKETQYF.

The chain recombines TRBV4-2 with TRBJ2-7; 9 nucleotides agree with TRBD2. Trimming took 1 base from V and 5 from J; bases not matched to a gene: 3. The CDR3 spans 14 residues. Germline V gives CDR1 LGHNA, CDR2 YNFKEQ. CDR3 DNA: TGTGCCAGCAGCCAAGTAGCGGGAGTGGACGAGCAGTACTTC. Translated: CASSQVAGVDEQYF.

CDR3 protein: CASSLGQGLSNQPQHF. The CDR3 region has the DNA TGTGCCAGCAGCTTGGGACAGGGCCTCAGCAATCAGCCCCAGCATTTT. The rearrangement links TRBV7-6 to TRBJ1-5; 9 nucleotides agree with TRBD1. Germline lookup yields CDR1 SGHVS and CDR2 FNYEAQ. The CDR3 is made up of 16 amino acids. V dropped 3 bases and J dropped 1; count of bases not matched to a gene: 4.

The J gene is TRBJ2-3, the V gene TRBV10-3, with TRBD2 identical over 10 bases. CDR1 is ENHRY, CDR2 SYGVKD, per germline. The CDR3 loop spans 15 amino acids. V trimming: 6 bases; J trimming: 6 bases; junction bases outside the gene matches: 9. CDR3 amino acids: CAIRARAGGPDTQYF. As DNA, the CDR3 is TGTGCCATCAGGGCCCGAGCGGGGGGGCCCGATACGCAGTATTTT.

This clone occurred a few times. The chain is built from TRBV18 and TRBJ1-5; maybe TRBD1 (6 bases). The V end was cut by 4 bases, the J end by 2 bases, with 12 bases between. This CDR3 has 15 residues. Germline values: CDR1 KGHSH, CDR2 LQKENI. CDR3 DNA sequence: TGTGCCAGCTCACGTACAGGGACGCGCAATCAGCCCCAGCATTTT. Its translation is CASSRTGTRNQPQHF.

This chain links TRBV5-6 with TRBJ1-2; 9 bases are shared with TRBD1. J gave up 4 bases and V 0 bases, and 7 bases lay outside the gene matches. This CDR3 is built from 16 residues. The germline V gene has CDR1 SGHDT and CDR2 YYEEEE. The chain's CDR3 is CASSLAVGQGVYGYTF. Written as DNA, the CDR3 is TGTGCCAGCAGCTTGGCAGTGGGACAGGGCGTCTATGGCTACACCTTC.

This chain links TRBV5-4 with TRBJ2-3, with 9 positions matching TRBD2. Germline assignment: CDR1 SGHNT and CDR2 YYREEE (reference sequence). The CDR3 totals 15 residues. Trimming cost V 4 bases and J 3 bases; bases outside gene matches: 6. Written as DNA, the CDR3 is TGTGCCAGCAGCACCAAAGCGGGAGGTACAGATACGCAGTATTTT. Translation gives CASSTKAGGTDTQYF.

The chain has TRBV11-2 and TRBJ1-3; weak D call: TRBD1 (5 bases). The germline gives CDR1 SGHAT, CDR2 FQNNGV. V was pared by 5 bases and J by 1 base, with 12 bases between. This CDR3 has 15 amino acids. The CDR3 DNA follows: TGTGCCAGCAGCGAGATTGGGGGGTCTGGAAACACCATATATTTT. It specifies CASSEIGGSGNTIYF. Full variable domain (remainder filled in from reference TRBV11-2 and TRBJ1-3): EAGVAQSPRYKIIEKRQSVAFWCNPISGHATLYWYQQILGQGPKLLIQFQNNGVVDDSQLPKDRFSAERLKGVDSTLKIQPAKLEDSAVYLCASSEIGGSGNTIYFGEGSWLTVV.

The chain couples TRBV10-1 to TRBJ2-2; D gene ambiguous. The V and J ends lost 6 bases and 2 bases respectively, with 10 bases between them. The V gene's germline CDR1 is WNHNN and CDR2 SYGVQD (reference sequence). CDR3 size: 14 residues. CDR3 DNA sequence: TGCGCCAGCAGCGGGTCTCCTAACACCGGGGAGCTGTTTTTT. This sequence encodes CASSGSPNTGELFF.

This CDR3 is CASSVDSGGTETQYF. CDR3 coding DNA: TGTGCCAGCAGCGTAGACTCCGGGGGAACCGAGACCCAGTACTTC. V usage is TRBV9 and J usage is TRBJ2-5, with D possibly matching TRBD2 (6 bases). Per germline, CDR1 SGDLS and CDR2 YYNGEE. The germline V and J ends were trimmed by 0 bases and 5 bases, with 14 bases remaining between them. This CDR3 has 15 amino acids. The full variable domain, its missing parts supplied by reference TRBV9 and TRBJ2-5, is DSGVTQTPKHLITATGQRVTLRCSPRSGDLSVYWYQQSLDQGLQFLIQYYNGEERAKGNILERFSAQQFPDLHSELNLSSLELGDSALYFCASSVDSGGTETQYFGPGTRLLVL.

CDR3 protein: CASSFGTSVEISYEQYF. As DNA, the CDR3 is TGTGCCAGCAGCTTTGGGACTAGCGTCGAAATCTCCTACGAGCAGTACTTC. The chain joins TRBV7-8 to TRBJ2-7; the match to TRBD2 covers 10 bases. The CDR3 has 17 amino acids. The ends lost 3 bases at V and 0 bases at J; junction bases unmatched: 8. The germline V gene has CDR1 SGHVS and CDR2 FQNEAQ.

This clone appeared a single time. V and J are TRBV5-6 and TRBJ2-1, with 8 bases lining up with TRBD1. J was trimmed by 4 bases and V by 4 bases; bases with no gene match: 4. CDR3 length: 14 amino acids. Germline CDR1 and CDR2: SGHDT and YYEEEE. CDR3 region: CASSIRGPYNEQFF. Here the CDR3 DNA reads TGTGCCAGCAGCATCAGGGGGCCATACAATGAGCAGTTCTTC.

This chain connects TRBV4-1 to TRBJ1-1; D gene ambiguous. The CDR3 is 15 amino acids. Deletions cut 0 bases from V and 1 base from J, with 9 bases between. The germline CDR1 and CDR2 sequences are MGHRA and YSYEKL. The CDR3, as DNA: TGCGCCAGCAGCCAAGAAGTTAGAAGGAACACTGAAGCTTTCTTT. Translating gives CASSQEVRRNTEAFF.

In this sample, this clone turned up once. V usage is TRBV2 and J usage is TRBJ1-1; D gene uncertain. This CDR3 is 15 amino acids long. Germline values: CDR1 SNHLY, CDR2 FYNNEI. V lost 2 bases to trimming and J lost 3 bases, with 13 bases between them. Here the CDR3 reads CASSEPEDGYTEAFF. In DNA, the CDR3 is TGTGCCAGCAGTGAACCTGAGGATGGCTACACTGAAGCTTTCTTT. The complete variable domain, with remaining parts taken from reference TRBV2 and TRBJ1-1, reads EPEVTQTPSHQVTQMGQEVILRCVPISNHLYFYWYRQILGQKVEFLVSFYNNEISEKSEIFDDQFSVERPDGSNFTLKIRSTKLEDSAMYFCASSEPEDGYTEAFFGQGTRLTVV.

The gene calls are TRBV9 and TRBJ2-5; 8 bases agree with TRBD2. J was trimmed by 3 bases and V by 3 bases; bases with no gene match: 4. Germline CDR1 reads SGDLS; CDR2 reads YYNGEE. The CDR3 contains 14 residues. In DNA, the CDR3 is TGTGCCAGCAGCGCCGTACTAGCGGAAGAGACCCAGTACTTC. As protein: CASSAVLAEETQYF.